The 18 T cell receptor beta chains given below trace back to one sample, sequenced in a study of cytomegalovirus exposure and HLA in healthy donors. Amplification used 60 Vbeta primers and 13 Jbeta primers. Data came from immunoSEQ multiplex PCR; TCRdb stores just in-frame clones and leaves some out. The table shows over 40,000 clones, with about nine tenths occurring only once. Input material: PBMCs. These receptors were obtained from a woman aged 35 to 49 in good health and CMV-seropositive.

The gene calls are TRBV28 and TRBJ1-4; 10 bases line up with TRBD1. The V gene's germline CDR1 is MDHEN and CDR2 SYDVKM. This CDR3 has 15 amino acids. The ends lost 4 bases at V and 7 bases at J; junction bases unmatched: 6. In DNA, the CDR3 is TGTGCCAGCAGTTCACCGACAGGGGGCGGTGAAAAACTGTTTTTT. It is translated as CASSSPTGGGEKLFF.

J is TRBJ2-7 and V is TRBV11-2; D call uncertain. The CDR3 totals 12 residues. V was clipped by 1 base and J by 3 bases, with 4 bases between them. Germline V gene data show CDR1 as SGHAT and CDR2 as FQNNGV. In DNA, the CDR3 is TGTGCCAGCAGCTTAGTGAGCTACGAGCAGTACTTC. Its translation: CASSLVSYEQYF.

The V call is TRBV5-1, the J call TRBJ2-3, with 8 bases lining up with TRBD2. The CDR3 totals 14 residues. CDR1 and CDR2 from the germline V gene are SGHRS and YFSETQ. The V gene end was trimmed by 1 base and the J gene end by 5 bases; junction bases not matched to a gene: 3. CDR3 residues: CASSLREGGDTQYF. The CDR3 bases are TGCGCCAGCAGCTTGCGGGAGGGGGGAGATACGCAGTATTTT. The whole variable domain, remainder taken from reference TRBV5-1 and TRBJ2-3, is KAGVTQTPRYLIKTRGQQVTLSCSPISGHRSVSWYQQTPGQGLQFLFEYFSETQRNKGNFPGRFSGRQFSNSRSEMNVSTLELGDSALYLCASSLREGGDTQYFGPGTRLTVL.

V is TRBV15 and J is TRBJ2-3, with D possibly matching TRBD2 (5 bases). Between the trimmed V and J ends, which lost 3 bases and 1 base, there was a span of 11 bases. Per germline, CDR1 LNHNV and CDR2 YYDKDF (reference sequence). This CDR3 comprises 15 residues. The CDR3 DNA reads as TGTGCCACCAGCAGGGAGGCCGGGGGCACAGATACGCAGTATTTT. Protein: CATSREAGGTDTQYF.

The chain uses TRBV5-1 and TRBJ1-4, with 7 bases fitting TRBD1. The V gene end was trimmed by 1 base and the J gene end by 1 base; junction bases not matched to a gene: 7. Looked up from germline, CDR1 is SGHRS and CDR2 is YFSETQ. This CDR3 has 17 amino acids. The CDR3 here is CASSLWAQGGTNEKLFF. The CDR3, as DNA: TGCGCCAGCAGCTTGTGGGCTCAGGGGGGAACTAATGAAAAACTGTTTTTT.

The V gene is TRBV7-8, the J gene TRBJ2-4, with a possible D match to TRBD2 (6 bases). The CDR3 loop spans 17 amino acids. Trimming shortened V by 5 bases and J by 0 bases, and 17 bases separated the two germline ends. From germline, CDR1 is SGHVS and CDR2 FQNEAQ. CDR3 sequence: CASSPGLTLGAKNIQYF. The CDR3 DNA reads TGTGCCAGCAGCCCGGGACTGACCCTGGGAGCCAAAAACATTCAGTACTTC.

The CDR3 DNA is TGCGCCAGCAGCGTCCAAGACAGGGGGTCTAATGAAAAACTGTTTTTT. Its protein is CASSVQDRGSNEKLFF. This rearrangement joins TRBV5-1 to TRBJ1-4, with TRBD1 matching over 9 bases. The germline V gene encodes CDR1 SGHRS and CDR2 YFSETQ. V was clipped by 4 bases and J by 3 bases; unmatched bases: 7. CDR3 size: 16 residues. Filled out from reference TRBV5-1 and TRBJ1-4, the complete variable domain reads KAGVTQTPRYLIKTRGQQVTLSCSPISGHRSVSWYQQTPGQGLQFLFEYFSETQRNKGNFPGRFSGRQFSNSRSEMNVSTLELGDSALYLCASSVQDRGSNEKLFFGSGTQLSVL.

The chain couples TRBV7-8 to TRBJ2-7; D gene uncertain. V was trimmed by 5 bases and J by 3 bases, leaving 17 bases between them. The CDR3 covers 15 residues. Germline V lookup: CDR1 SGHVS, CDR2 FQNEAQ. DNA of the CDR3: TGTGCCAGCAGCCCCGGCTTGGGCAGGAACTACGAGCAGTACTTC. Translated, it gives CASSPGLGRNYEQYF. The full variable domain, its missing parts supplied by reference TRBV7-8 and TRBJ2-7, is GAGVSQSPRYKVAKRGQDVALRCDPISGHVSLFWYQQALGQGPEFLTYFQNEAQLDKSGLPSDRFFAERPEGSVSTLKIQRTQQEDSAVYLCASSPGLGRNYEQYFGPGTRLTVT.

The chain combines TRBV19 with TRBJ1-1; D is possibly TRBD1 (5 bases). V lost 5 bases to trimming and J lost 8 bases, with 12 bases between them. The CDR3 loop spans 12 amino acids. Germline V gene sequence: CDR1 LNHDA, CDR2 SQIVND (reference sequence). CDR3 protein: CASSLRGFEAFF. The CDR3 DNA follows: TGTGCCAGTAGTTTAAGGGGTTTCGAAGCTTTCTTT.

The gene calls are TRBV10-3 and TRBJ2-7; a weak D match, TRBD2 (7 bases). The V end lost 6 bases, the J end lost 0 bases, and 27 bases lay between the germline ends. The length of the CDR3 is 19 residues. Germline V gene lookup returns CDR1 ENHRY and CDR2 SYGVKD. The CDR3 here is CAIRTSGGRDASSSYEQYF. As DNA, the CDR3 is TGTGCCATCAGGACTTCCGGGGGGCGGGACGCCTCCAGCTCCTACGAGCAGTACTTC.

The chain recombines TRBV19 with TRBJ2-5, with a weak D call TRBD2 (6 bases). Trimming left V 9 bases short and J 0 bases short, with 8 bases between. The CDR3 spans 12 residues. Germline CDR1 and CDR2: LNHDA and SQIVND (reference sequence). The CDR3 nucleotides are TGTGCCAGCGGGGACTACCAAGAGACCCAGTACTTC. Its protein is CASGDYQETQYF. The full variable domain, its missing parts supplied by reference TRBV19 and TRBJ2-5, is DGGITQSPKYLFRKEGQNVTLSCEQNLNHDAMYWYRQDPGQGLRLIYYSQIVNDFQKGDIAEGYSVSREKKESFPLTVTSAQKNPTAFYLCASGDYQETQYFGPGTRLLVL.

The chain is built from TRBV6-1 and TRBJ1-4, with 7 bases that match TRBD1. Germline CDR1 and CDR2: MNHNS and SASEGT. This CDR3 has 15 amino acids. Germline trimming cut 7 bases from V and 6 bases from J; bases unmatched to any gene: 11. CDR3 nucleotide sequence: TGTGCCAGCATCAGACCAGGGACAGAAGATGAAAAACTGTTTTTT. It encodes CASIRPGTEDEKLFF.

V and J are TRBV18 and TRBJ1-4, with 9 bases lining up with TRBD1. V lost 4 bases to trimming and J lost 7 bases; unmatched junction nucleotides: 4. The germline gives CDR1 KGHSH, CDR2 LQKENI. The CDR3 contains 14 residues. CDR3 sequence reads: CASSQGTGFEKLFF. CDR3 DNA: TGTGCCAGCTCACAGGGGACAGGGTTTGAAAAACTGTTTTTT. The variable domain in full, completed from reference TRBV18 and TRBJ1-4, reads NAGVMQNPRHLVRRRGQEARLRCSPMKGHSHVYWYRQLPEEGLKFMVYLQKENIIDESGMPKERFSAEFPKEGPSILRIQQVVRGDSAAYFCASSQGTGFEKLFFGSGTQLSVL.

The CDR3 coding sequence is TGTGCCAGCAGCTTGACAATGACTAATGAAAAACTGTTTTTT. Amino acid sequence: CASSLTMTNEKLFF. V gene TRBV7-9 combines with J gene TRBJ1-4; D is undetermined. The CDR3 consists of 14 residues. Germline V lookup: CDR1 SEHNR, CDR2 FQNEAQ (reference sequence). V lost 3 bases and J lost 2, with 7 bases in between.

The rearrangement uses TRBV28 and TRBJ2-7; 10 nucleotides line up with TRBD2. V was pared by 3 bases and J by 1 base, with 3 bases of the junction left unmatched. Germline V lookup: CDR1 MDHEN, CDR2 SYDVKM. The CDR3 runs 15 residues. The CDR3, as DNA: TGTGCCAGCAGTTTGGCGACTAGCGGGTCCTACGAGCAGTACTTC. It yields the protein CASSLATSGSYEQYF.

The rearrangement joins TRBV28 to TRBJ2-7, with 9 positions matching TRBD1. J was trimmed by 7 bases and V by 4 bases; bases with no gene match: 14. Looked up from germline, CDR1 is MDHEN and CDR2 is SYDVKM. This CDR3 has 16 amino acids. The CDR3 loop reads CASSYSGQGIPGEQYF. The CDR3 coding sequence is TGTGCCAGCAGTTACTCCGGACAGGGGATACCAGGGGAGCAGTACTTC.

This clone was found once. V gene TRBV6-5 combines with J gene TRBJ2-7; 7 bases align to TRBD2. The CDR3 loop spans 15 amino acids. Germline-derived CDR1 and CDR2 are MNHEY and SVGAGI. V trimming: 2 bases; J trimming: 1 base; junction bases outside the gene matches: 5. The CDR3 DNA sequence: TGTGCCAGCAGTTACACGCCGGGAGGTTCCTACGAGCAGTACTTC. Its translation is CASSYTPGGSYEQYF.

The chain uses TRBV14 and TRBJ1-1; weak D call: TRBD1 (5 bases). The germline gives CDR1 SGHDN, CDR2 FVKESK. Trimming cost V 0 bases and J 10 bases, with 15 bases left between them. The CDR3 has 14 residues. The CDR3 here is CASSQEGGVRRAFF. CDR3 coding DNA: TGTGCCAGCAGCCAAGAGGGAGGGGTACGCCGAGCTTTCTTT.